This is a list of T cell receptor beta chains from one sample in a study of OX40 agonist ivuxolimab in advanced cancers. Sequencing used immunoSEQ multiplex PCR; TCRdb keeps in-frame clones, though not all of them. The profile covers tens of thousands of clones, with more than 75% appearing a single time and 1.1% taken by the ten largest. Sequencing used CD4+ or CD8+ T cells sorted from blood, obtained in a trial of the OX40 agonist ivuxolimab. The receptor set was obtained from an adult with an advanced solid tumor such as melanoma, head and neck, liver or kidney cancer. The CDR3 runs from the conserved cysteine through the conserved F or W. A D gene is named only where the DNA matches it firmly. The listing skips clone size in some rows; elsewhere it reads once, few, many or a size class.

-	TRBJ1-3	TRBV7-3	few	TGTGCCAGCAGCTTAATGCGTGGAAACACCATATATTTT	CASSLMRGNTIYF
-	TRBJ2-7	TRBV23-1	few	TGCGCCAGCAGTCTACCTTGGAGAAGACGGGACGAGCAGTACTTC	CASSLPWRRRDEQYF
-	TRBJ1-1	TRBV30	-	TGTGCCTGGAGTGTCTCCCGGGGACCGCGAGTTAACACTGAAGCTTTCTTT	CAWSVSRGPRVNTEAFF
-	TRBJ1-2	TRBV18	-	TGTGCCAGCTCACCCTCACCAGGGCTTGGCTACACCTTC	CASSPSPGLGYTF
-	TRBJ1-2	TRBV10-3	-	TGTGCCGCAACCGGGACCTCACCGAGAGGCTACACCTTC	CAATGTSPRGYTF
-	TRBJ1-4	TRBV7-2	-	TGTGCCAGCAGCCGCCGGGGGGCGGGGGATGAAAAACTGTTTTTT	CASSRRGAGDEKLFF
-	TRBJ2-7	TRBV7-8	-	TGTGCCAGCAGCTTAACCCAACAGGGTGGCGGCGACGAGCAGTACTTC	CASSLTQQGGGDEQYF
-	TRBJ2-3	TRBV28	-	TGTGCCAGCAGTTTAGTGGGAAGCACAGATACGCAGTATTTT	CASSLVGSTDTQYF
TRBD2	TRBJ2-7	TRBV6-5	once	TGTGCCAGCGGGAGGGTCTCCTTCTACGAGCAGTACTTC	CASGRVSFYEQYF
-	TRBJ1-3	TRBV18	-	TGTGCCAGCTCACCCCGGTCGGAGATGATCTCTGGAAACACCATATATTTT	CASSPRSEMISGNTIYF
-	TRBJ1-2	TRBV6-6	-	TGTGCCAGCAGTTACAACTTAGAGAGTAACTATGGCTACACCTTC	CASSYNLESNYGYTF
-	TRBJ1-5	TRBV6-6	once	TGTGCCAGCAGTGGCAGGGGCGGAGATCAGCATTTT	CASSGRGGDQHF
-	TRBJ1-5	TRBV19	-	TGTGCCAGTAAGTATCGGAATCAGCCCCAGCATTTT	CASKYRNQPQHF
-	TRBJ2-7	TRBV14	-	TGTGCCAGCAGCCAACCCGGGGCCGTCTCCTACGAGCAGTACTTC	CASSQPGAVSYEQYF
TRBD2	TRBJ2-2	TRBV5-1	-	TGCGCCAGCAGCGCCGGAGCGGGAGGGTACGGGGAGCTGTTTTTT	CASSAGAGGYGELFF
-	TRBJ1-3	TRBV28	few	TGTGCCAGCAGTTTATGGGACACCATATATTTT	CASSLWDTIYF
-	TRBJ1-1	TRBV14	-	TGTGCCAGCAGCACCGGGCTGAGGGCTTTCTTT	CASSTGLRAFF
TRBD2	TRBJ2-1	TRBV9	-	TGTGCCAGCAGCGTAGTCCTAGCGGGAGTGAATGAGCAGTTCTTC	CASSVVLAGVNEQFF
-	TRBJ1-5	TRBV12-5	-	TGTGCTAGTGTCTCTGGGGAAGGTAGCAATCAGCCCCAGCATTTT	CASVSGEGSNQPQHF
TRBD1	TRBJ1-5	TRBV6-1	-	TGTGCCAGCAGATTCTCAACAGGGGGTACGGGCCCCCAGCATTTT	CASRFSTGGTGPQHF
-	TRBJ2-3	TRBV4-1	-	TGCGCCAGCAGCCTTACAGGGACAGATACGCAGTATTTT	CASSLTGTDTQYF
-	TRBJ1-2	TRBV29-1	-	TGCAGCGTTGGGCCGAGATTGAGCTATGGCTACACCTTC	CSVGPRLSYGYTF
-	TRBJ2-3	TRBV19	-	TGTGCCAGTAGCACTAGAACAGATACGCAGTATTTT	CASSTRTDTQYF
-	TRBJ1-1	TRBV7-9	-	TGTGCCAGCATCCGAGGTAGCGGAGGAGAAAATGAAGCTTTCTTT	CASIRGSGGENEAFF
TRBD2	TRBJ2-5	TRBV2	-	TGTGCCAGCACCGAGAGGACTAGCGGGAGAGGTGAGACCCAGTACTTC	CASTERTSGRGETQYF
-	TRBJ2-3	TRBV5-1	few	TGCGCCAGCAGCTCGACTAGTAACACAGATACGCAGTATTTT	CASSSTSNTDTQYF
TRBD2	TRBJ2-1	TRBV5-8	-	TGTGCCAGCAGCAGAAGGACTAGCGGGACCTACAATGAGCAGTTCTTC	CASSRRTSGTYNEQFF
-	TRBJ2-7	TRBV7-9	-	TGTGCCAGCAGCGAAAGCCCAAATGGAGGCTTATACGAGCAGTACTTC	CASSESPNGGLYEQYF
TRBD1	TRBJ1-1	TRBV6-5	-	TGTGCCAGCAGTTTGGGACAGGCAAGCACTGAAGCTTTCTTT	CASSLGQASTEAFF
-	TRBJ2-5	TRBV7-6	-	TGTGCCAGCAGCTCAGACCGGGGGCGGCTTAGGATAGCGGAGACCCAGTACTTC	CASSSDRGRLRIAETQYF
TRBD1	TRBJ1-1	TRBV6-1	-	TGTGCCAGCAGAACAGGGGAGGCAGCTTTCTTT	CASRTGEAAFF
-	TRBJ2-7	TRBV20-1	few	TGCAGTGCTTGGAGCCGCGAGCAGTACTTC	CSAWSREQYF
-	TRBJ2-7	TRBV19	-	TGTGCCAGTAGTATAGGGACAGAGAACGAGCAGTACTTC	CASSIGTENEQYF
-	TRBJ1-2	TRBV10-3	medium-sized	TGTGCCATCAGTGACCCCAGGCGACAGGTTGGCTACACCTTC	CAISDPRRQVGYTF
TRBD1	TRBJ2-7	TRBV10-3	once	TGTGCCATCAGGGAGGGGACAGGGGTTCCCGAGCAGTACTTC	CAIREGTGVPEQYF
-	TRBJ2-5	TRBV10-1	-	TGCGCCAGCAGTGACAGGCGGGCCGGGACCCAGTACTTC	CASSDRRAGTQYF
-	TRBJ2-5	TRBV5-1	-	TGCGCCAGCAGCTTGCAAGTCGTCGAGGGCCAAGAGACCCAGTACTTC	CASSLQVVEGQETQYF
-	TRBJ1-5	TRBV6-1	-	TGTGCCAGCACTCTAAACCCGGGATCGCAGCCCCAGCATTTT	CASTLNPGSQPQHF
-	TRBJ1-2	TRBV21-1	-	TGTGCCAGCACCCTTAAGAGGCGGGACAGGGGTGACTATGGCTACACCTTC	CASTLKRRDRGDYGYTF
-	TRBJ2-7	TRBV28	-	TGTGCCAGCAACGCTGACACCACCTACGAGCAGTACTTC	CASNADTTYEQYF
TRBD1	TRBJ2-3	TRBV28	-	TGTGCCAGCAGTGGAGCCGGGACAGGGTCCGGGGGGACGCAGTATTTT	CASSGAGTGSGGTQYF
TRBD1	TRBJ1-5	TRBV18	-	TGTGCCAGCTCACCCTCGGCCGGGACAGTTAATCAGCCCCAGCATTTT	CASSPSAGTVNQPQHF